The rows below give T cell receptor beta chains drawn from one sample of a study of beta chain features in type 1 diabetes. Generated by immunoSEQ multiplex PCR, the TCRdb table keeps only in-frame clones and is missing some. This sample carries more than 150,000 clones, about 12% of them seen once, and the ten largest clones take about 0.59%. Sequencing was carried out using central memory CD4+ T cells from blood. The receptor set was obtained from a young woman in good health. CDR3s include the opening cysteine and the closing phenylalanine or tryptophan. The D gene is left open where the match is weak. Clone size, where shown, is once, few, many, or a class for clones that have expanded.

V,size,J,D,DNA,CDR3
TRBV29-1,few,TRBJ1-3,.,TGCAGCGCCCGACGGGGCTCTGGAAACACCATATATTTT,CSARRGSGNTIYF
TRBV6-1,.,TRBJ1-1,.,TGTGCCAGCACCCCAAGGCACAGTGAAGCTTTCTTT,CASTPRHSEAFF
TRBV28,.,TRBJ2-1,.,TGTGCCAGCAGTTTATCGAATGAGCAGTTCTTC,CASSLSNEQFF
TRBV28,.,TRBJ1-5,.,TGTGCCAGCAGTTTAAACCCCCAGGGCGCTCAGCCCCAGCATTTT,CASSLNPQGAQPQHF
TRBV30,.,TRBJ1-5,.,TGTGCCTGGAGTGTACGGGGGAAGGGGAATCAGCCCCAGCATTTT,CAWSVRGKGNQPQHF
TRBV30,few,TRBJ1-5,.,TGTGCCTGGAGTGGCAGGGATGACCAGCCCCAGCATTTT,CAWSGRDDQPQHF
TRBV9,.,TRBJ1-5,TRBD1,TGTGCCAGCGCCCAGGGGGCCAATCAGCCCCAGCATTTT,CASAQGANQPQHF
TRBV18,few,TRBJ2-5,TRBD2,TGTGCCAGCTCAGGTCTAGCGGGACAAGAGACCCAGTACTTC,CASSGLAGQETQYF
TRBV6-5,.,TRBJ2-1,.,TGTGCCAGCAGTTACTCGAGGGCCTACAATGAGCAGTTCTTC,CASSYSRAYNEQFF
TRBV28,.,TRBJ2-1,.,TGTGCCAGCAGTTCCCTACTTTCGCGCTCCTACAATGAGCAGTTCTTC,CASSSLLSRSYNEQFF
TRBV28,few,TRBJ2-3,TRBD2,TGTGCCAGCATCGGGGGGGCTGCCGATACGCAGTATTTT,CASIGGAADTQYF
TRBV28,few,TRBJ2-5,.,TGTGCCAGCAGTTCCGGGACACCTCAAGAGACCCAGTACTTC,CASSSGTPQETQYF
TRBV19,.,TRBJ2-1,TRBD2,TGTGCCAGTAGACCGGGGGGGAATGAGCAGTTCTTC,CASRPGGNEQFF
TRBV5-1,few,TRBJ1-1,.,TGCGCCAGCAGCATCGAGGGGACAAACACTGAAGCTTTCTTT,CASSIEGTNTEAFF
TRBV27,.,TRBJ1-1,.,TGTGCCAGCAGTTTAGTTCGACTCAGGAACACTGAAGCTTTCTTT,CASSLVRLRNTEAFF
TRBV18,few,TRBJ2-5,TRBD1,TGTGCCAGCTCACCTGGGACAGGGGGCTCCGAGACCCAGTACTTC,CASSPGTGGSETQYF
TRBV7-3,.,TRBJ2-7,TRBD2,TGTGCCAGCAGCTTAACTTTAGCGGGAGCTTTCGAGCAGTACTTC,CASSLTLAGAFEQYF
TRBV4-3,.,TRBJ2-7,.,TGCGCCAGCAGCCAAGATAACTGGTCCTACGAGCAGTACTTC,CASSQDNWSYEQYF
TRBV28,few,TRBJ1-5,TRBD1,TGTGCCAGTTTAGGCGGGACAGGGCGTCAGCCCCAGCATTTT,CASLGGTGRQPQHF
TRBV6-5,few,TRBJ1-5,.,TGTGCCAGCAGTTACTCAAAATGGGGCGGTCAGCCCCAGCATTTT,CASSYSKWGGQPQHF
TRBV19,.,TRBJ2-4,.,TGTGCCAGTAGCAACAACAGGGTTAGGGTCGGCAAAAACATTCAGTACTTC,CASSNNRVRVGKNIQYF
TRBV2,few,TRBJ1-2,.,TGTGCCAGCACCCCCGACAGCTACTATGGCTACACCTTC,CASTPDSYYGYTF
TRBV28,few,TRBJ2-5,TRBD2,TGTGCCAGCAGTTTATCCGGGACTAGCGGGAGCTGGACCCAGTACTTC,CASSLSGTSGSWTQYF
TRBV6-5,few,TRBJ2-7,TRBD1,TGTGCCAGCAGTTACCGTAGACAGGGGGCGGTCGAGCAGTACTTC,CASSYRRQGAVEQYF
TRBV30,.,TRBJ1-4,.,TGTGCCTGGAGTGCACGTGGGGCAGAAAAACTGTTTTTT,CAWSARGAEKLFF
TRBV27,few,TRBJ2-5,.,TGTGCCAGCAGTTTAGGGGGGTGGGAGACCCAGTACTTC,CASSLGGWETQYF
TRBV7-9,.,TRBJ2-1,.,TGTGCCAGTACTATAGCCGGATCAAATAGAAATGAGCAGTTCTTC,CASTIAGSNRNEQFF
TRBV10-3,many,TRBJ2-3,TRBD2,TGTGCCATCAGTGGGACTAGCGGGAGGGCCAGAACAGATACGCAGTATTTT,CAISGTSGRARTDTQYF
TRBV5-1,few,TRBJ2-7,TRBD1,TGCGCCAGCAGCTTAAGCAGGGGGCCGGGGGAGCAGTACTTC,CASSLSRGPGEQYF
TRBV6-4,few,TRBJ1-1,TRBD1,TGTGCCAGCAAAGCGGGACAGGGTGGAACTGAAGCTTTCTTT,CASKAGQGGTEAFF
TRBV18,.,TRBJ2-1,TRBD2,TGTGCCAGCTCAGCATTAACAACCGGGACTAGCGGCCACAATGAGCAGTTCTTC,CASSALTTGTSGHNEQFF
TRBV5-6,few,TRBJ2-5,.,TGTGCCAGCAGCTTAGGGGGGGTAGAGACCCAGTACTTC,CASSLGGVETQYF
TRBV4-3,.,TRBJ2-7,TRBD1,TGCGCCAGCAGCCAAGCCGCCGGGACAGGTTACGAGCAGTACTTC,CASSQAAGTGYEQYF
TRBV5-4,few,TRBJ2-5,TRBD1,TGTGCCAGCAGCTTGGGACAGGGGATCCAGTACTTC,CASSLGQGIQYF
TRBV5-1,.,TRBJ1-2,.,TGCGCCAGCAGCTTGGGTTTAAGGGGCCTCGAAGGCTACACCTTC,CASSLGLRGLEGYTF
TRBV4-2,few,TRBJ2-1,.,TGTGCCAGCAGCCTAAAGCTGAGCTCCTACAATGAGCAGTTCTTC,CASSLKLSSYNEQFF
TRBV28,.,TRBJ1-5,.,TGTGCCAGCAGTTCCGAGTATAGCAATCAGCCCCAGCATTTT,CASSSEYSNQPQHF
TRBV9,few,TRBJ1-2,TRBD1,TGTGCCAGCAGGTTACAGGAGACAGGGAATTATGGCTACACCTTC,CASRLQETGNYGYTF
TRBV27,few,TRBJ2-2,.,TGTGCCAGCAAGGCGGGAAACACCGGGGAGCTGTTTTTT,CASKAGNTGELFF
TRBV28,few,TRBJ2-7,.,TGTGCCAGCAGTTTAGGGAGGGCAGGGGCCTACGAGCAGTACTTC,CASSLGRAGAYEQYF
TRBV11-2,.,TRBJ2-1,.,TGTGCCAGCAGCTTATTGGGGGGTCGGACCTCCCGGGAGCAGTTCTTC,CASSLLGGRTSREQFF
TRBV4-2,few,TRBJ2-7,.,TGTGCCAGCAGCCAAGGGAGAACAGGAAACCAAGCCCCCTACGAGCAGTACTTC,CASSQGRTGNQAPYEQYF
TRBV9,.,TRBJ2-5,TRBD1,TGTGCCAGCAGCCCTGGGACAGGGGGCAGAGAGACCCAGTACTTC,CASSPGTGGRETQYF
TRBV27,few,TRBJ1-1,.,TGTGCCAGCAGTTTAGAGGTCAGCACTGAAGCTTTCTTT,CASSLEVSTEAFF
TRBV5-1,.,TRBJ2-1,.,TGCGCCAGCAGCTTACCCGGGACTCCCTACAATGAGCAGTTCTTC,CASSLPGTPYNEQFF
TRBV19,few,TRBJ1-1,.,TGTGCCAGTAGTACAGGGATGAACACTGAAGCTTTCTTT,CASSTGMNTEAFF
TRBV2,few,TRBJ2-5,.,TGTGCCAGCAGATTTAGCGGTGAAGAGACCCAGTACTTC,CASRFSGEETQYF
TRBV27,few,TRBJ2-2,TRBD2,TGTGCCAGCACCCTAGCGGGAGGGCGTACCGGGGAGCTGTTTTTT,CASTLAGGRTGELFF
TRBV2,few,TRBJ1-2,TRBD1,TGTGCCAGCAGTACCGGAATACAGGGGGCCTATGGCTACACCTTC,CASSTGIQGAYGYTF
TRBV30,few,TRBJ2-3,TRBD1,TGTGCCTGGTTTAAGGGACAGAGCACAGATACGCAGTATTTT,CAWFKGQSTDTQYF
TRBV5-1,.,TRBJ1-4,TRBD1,TGCGCCAGCAGCTTCTCGACAGGGGATAATGAAAAACTGTTTTTT,CASSFSTGDNEKLFF
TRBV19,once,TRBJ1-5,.,TGTGCCAGTAGTGATAGTCAGGCCTCATATAGCAATCAGCCCCAGCATTTT,CASSDSQASYSNQPQHF
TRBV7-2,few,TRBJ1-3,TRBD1,TGTGCCAGCAGCTTACGCCTTACGGACAGGGGAGGAAACACCATATATTTT,CASSLRLTDRGGNTIYF
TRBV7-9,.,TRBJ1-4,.,TGTGCCAGCAGCGGCGTTAGAGGTGAAAAACTGTTTTTT,CASSGVRGEKLFF
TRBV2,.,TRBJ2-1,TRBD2,TGTGCCAGCAGAGTAGCGGGAGTGGATGAGCAGTTCTTC,CASRVAGVDEQFF
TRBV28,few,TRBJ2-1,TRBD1,TGTGCCAGCAGCCCGACAGGGTACAATGAGCAGTTCTTC,CASSPTGYNEQFF
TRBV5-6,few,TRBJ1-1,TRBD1,TGTGCCAGCAGGCACAGGGGGGTGCGAGGGAACACTGAAGCTTTCTTT,CASRHRGVRGNTEAFF